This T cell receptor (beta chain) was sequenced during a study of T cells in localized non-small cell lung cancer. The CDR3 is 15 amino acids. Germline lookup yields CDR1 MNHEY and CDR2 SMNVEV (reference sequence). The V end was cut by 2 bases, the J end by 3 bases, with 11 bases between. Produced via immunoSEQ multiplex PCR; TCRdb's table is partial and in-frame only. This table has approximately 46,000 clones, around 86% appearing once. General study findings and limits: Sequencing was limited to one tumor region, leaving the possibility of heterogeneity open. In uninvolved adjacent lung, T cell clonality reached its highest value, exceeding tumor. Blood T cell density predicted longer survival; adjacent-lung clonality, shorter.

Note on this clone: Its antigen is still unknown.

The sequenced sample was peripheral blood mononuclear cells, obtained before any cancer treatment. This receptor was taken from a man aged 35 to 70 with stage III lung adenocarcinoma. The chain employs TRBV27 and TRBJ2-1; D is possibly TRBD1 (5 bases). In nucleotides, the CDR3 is TGTGCCAGCAGTTTACAGGGCACCAACTACAATGAGCAGTTCTTC. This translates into CASSLQGTNYNEQFF.